The rows below give T cell receptor beta chains drawn from one sample of a study of T cell responses to AZD1222 COVID-19 vaccine. Clones were read by immunoSEQ multiplex PCR, and TCRdb kept only the in-frame ones, dropping some. The data contain some 140,000 clones, 90% to 95% of them singletons. The input for sequencing was peripheral blood, taken on day 0 of AZD1222 vaccination. The receptors were gathered from an adult in good health. CDR3s include the opening cysteine and the closing phenylalanine or tryptophan. D genes are given only for firm matches. A clone size is listed for some rows: how often the clone was seen (once, few, many), or a class if it is expanded.

CDR3aa: CASMRTGNTIYF; CDR3nt: TGTGCCAGTATGAGAACTGGAAACACCATATATTTT; v_gene: TRBV19; d_gene: -; len: 12; j_gene: TRBJ1-3; abundance: -
CDR3aa: CASSFIPLLRAPISNQPQHF; CDR3nt: TGTGCCAGCAGTTTTATCCCACTTCTAAGGGCACCAATTAGCAATCAGCCCCAGCATTTT; v_gene: TRBV28; d_gene: -; len: 20; j_gene: TRBJ1-5; abundance: -
CDR3aa: CASQGGSYGYTF; CDR3nt: TGTGCCAGCCAAGGGGGCTCCTATGGCTACACCTTC; v_gene: TRBV6-5; d_gene: TRBD1; len: 12; j_gene: TRBJ1-2; abundance: -
CDR3aa: CASSPGTSGREGTQYF; CDR3nt: TGTGCCAGCAGCCCGGGGACTAGCGGGAGAGAGGGGACCCAGTACTTC; v_gene: TRBV5-4; d_gene: TRBD2; len: 16; j_gene: TRBJ2-5; abundance: -
CDR3aa: CASSRIGETQYF; CDR3nt: TGTGCCAGCTCACGTATTGGGGAGACCCAGTACTTC; v_gene: TRBV18; d_gene: -; len: 12; j_gene: TRBJ2-5; abundance: -
CDR3aa: CASSMPGAVNQPQHF; CDR3nt: TGTGCCAGTAGTATGCCAGGGGCAGTCAATCAGCCCCAGCATTTT; v_gene: TRBV19; d_gene: -; len: 15; j_gene: TRBJ1-5; abundance: -
CDR3aa: CASSLPGQGSSGNTIYF; CDR3nt: TGTGCCAGCAGTTTACCGGGACAGGGGTCCTCTGGAAACACCATATATTTT; v_gene: TRBV28; d_gene: TRBD1; len: 17; j_gene: TRBJ1-3; abundance: -
CDR3aa: CASSLGQARNYGYTF; CDR3nt: TGTGCCAGCAGTTTGGGACAGGCCCGTAACTATGGCTACACCTTC; v_gene: TRBV28; d_gene: TRBD1; len: 15; j_gene: TRBJ1-2; abundance: once
CDR3aa: CASSPGQGADYDGYTF; CDR3nt: TGTGCCAGCTCACCGGGACAGGGGGCAGACTACGATGGCTACACCTTC; v_gene: TRBV18; d_gene: TRBD1; len: 16; j_gene: TRBJ1-2; abundance: -
CDR3aa: CASKETGSTDTQYF; CDR3nt: TGTGCCAGCAAGGAGACAGGAAGCACAGATACGCAGTATTTT; v_gene: TRBV28; d_gene: -; len: 14; j_gene: TRBJ2-3; abundance: -
CDR3aa: CASGLTSGGSDEQFF; CDR3nt: TGTGCTAGTGGTTTGACTAGCGGGGGGAGCGATGAGCAGTTCTTC; v_gene: TRBV12-5; d_gene: TRBD2; len: 15; j_gene: TRBJ2-1; abundance: -
CDR3aa: CASSIGPGGGHGTF; CDR3nt: TGTGCCAGTAGTATAGGCCCTGGTGGAGGTCACGGCACCTTC; v_gene: TRBV19; d_gene: -; len: 14; j_gene: TRBJ1-2; abundance: -
CDR3aa: CASSQADRGMRELFF; CDR3nt: TGTGCCAGCAGCCAGGCGGACAGGGGTATGAGGGAGCTGTTTTTT; v_gene: TRBV5-5; d_gene: TRBD1; len: 15; j_gene: TRBJ2-2; abundance: -